These 15 T cell receptor beta chains came from one sample sequenced in a study of T cell changes during pregnancy in multiple sclerosis. Data came from immunoSEQ multiplex PCR; TCRdb stores just in-frame clones and leaves some out. The data contain 45,000 to 65,000 clones, under 95% of them singletons. Sample: peripheral blood, taken after pregnancy. The source of these receptors is a female donor in good health, enrolled as a control in a pregnancy study.

This clone was seen a handful of times. The CDR3 nucleotides are TGTGCTAGTGGCCCCAGTCCGGGACTAGCGCGGGGTAACACCGGGGAGCTGTTTTTT. Protein sequence: CASGPSPGLARGNTGELFF. The genes are TRBV12-5 and TRBJ2-2, with 10 positions matching TRBD2. Germline trimming cut 6 bases from V and 2 bases from J; bases unmatched to any gene: 15. Germline CDR1 LGHNT, CDR2 FRNRAP. The CDR3 runs 19 residues.

The J gene is TRBJ1-4, the V gene TRBV9; D not certain. CDR3 length equals 15 residues. V was clipped by 0 bases and J by 5 bases, with 11 bases between them. The V gene's germline CDR1 is SGDLS and CDR2 YYNGEE. Written as DNA, the CDR3 is TGTGCCAGCAGCGTAGCAGCGGTATGGAATGAAAAACTGTTTTTT. Its protein is CASSVAAVWNEKLFF.

The rearrangement joins TRBV7-9 to TRBJ2-5; TRBD1 agrees at 7 bases. The J call may be wrong; the DNA end is better matched by TRBJ2-7. CDR3 size: 16 residues. The germline gives CDR1 SEHNR, CDR2 FQNEAQ (reference sequence). The CDR3 spells CASSLTPGQIFYEQYF. The CDR3 nucleotides read TGTGCCAGCAGCTTAACCCCGGGACAGATCTTTTACGAGCAGTACTTC.

This CDR3 reads CASTLGTGAGGYTF. In nucleotides, the CDR3 is TGTGCCAGCACCTTGGGAACAGGGGCGGGCGGCTACACCTTC. The chain links TRBV7-9 to TRBJ1-2; TRBD1 agrees at 7 bases. The trim removed 7 bases at V and 8 bases at J, leaving 13 bases unmatched. This CDR3 is built from 14 residues. Germline loops: CDR1 SEHNR, CDR2 FQNEAQ (reference sequence).

This chain joins TRBV30 and TRBJ2-3; 9 nucleotides line up with TRBD2. Trimming at V came to 3 bases and at J to 3 bases, leaving 7 bases not matched to a gene. The CDR3 covers 15 residues. Germline V gene data show CDR1 as GTSNPN and CDR2 as SVGIG (reference sequence). The CDR3 DNA reads as TGTGCCTGGAGCCTGGGACTAGCAGTAACAGATACGCAGTATTTT. Residues: CAWSLGLAVTDTQYF.

This clone was seen just once. The chain uses TRBV5-1 and TRBJ2-3; D is unresolved. This CDR3 contains 14 residues. Germline assignment: CDR1 SGHRS and CDR2 YFSETQ. The V and J ends lost 0 bases and 2 bases respectively, with 7 bases between them. DNA of the CDR3: TGCGCCAGCAGCTTGGGAGGCCCCACAGATACGCAGTATTTT. It specifies CASSLGGPTDTQYF.

The rearrangement uses TRBV28 and TRBJ1-5; TRBD1 aligns across 7 bases. Germline V CDR1 and CDR2: MDHEN, SYDVKM. V lost 5 bases to trimming and J lost 0 bases; unmatched junction nucleotides: 4. The CDR3 totals 15 residues. This chain's CDR3 is CASSRGLGSNQPQHF. The CDR3 DNA reads TGTGCCAGCAGTAGGGGGCTAGGTAGCAATCAGCCCCAGCATTTT.

This chain joins TRBV4-1 and TRBJ1-5; D remains unclear. Trimming left V 0 bases short and J 11 bases short, with 14 bases between. The V gene's germline CDR1 is MGHRA and CDR2 YSYEKL. This CDR3 region has 14 residues. The CDR3 spells CASSQDRRGFAQHF. Written as DNA, the CDR3 is TGCGCCAGCAGCCAAGATCGAAGAGGGTTCGCCCAGCATTTT.

This clone was recorded only once. This chain connects TRBV5-4 to TRBJ1-3, with D unclear. The CDR3 is 15 amino acids. Germline V gives CDR1 SGHNT, CDR2 YYREEE (reference sequence). V was cut by 0 bases and J by 2 bases, with 9 bases left in between. The CDR3 is CASSLGGVAGNTIYF. The DNA for the CDR3 is TGTGCCAGCAGCTTGGGCGGGGTCGCTGGAAACACCATATATTTT.

This chain connects TRBV6-6 to TRBJ1-2; the D gene is possibly TRBD1 (6 bases). V dropped 4 bases and J dropped 7 bases, with 13 bases sitting between them. Germline V lookup: CDR1 MNHNY, CDR2 SVGAGI (reference sequence). The CDR3 is made up of 13 amino acids. CDR3 coding DNA: TGTGCCAGCAGTTCCAACGAAGGGGGTGGCTACACCTTC. It specifies CASSSNEGGGYTF.

V and J are TRBV6-5 and TRBJ2-7, with 14 bases matching TRBD2. From germline, CDR1 is MNHEY and CDR2 SVGAGI. CDR3 length: 15 residues. V trimming: 2 bases; J trimming: 7 bases; junction bases outside the gene matches: 4. The CDR3 nucleotides read TGTGCCAGCAGTTACGAGGGGACTAGCGGGAGTGAGCAGTACTTC. This translates into CASSYEGTSGSEQYF.

The chain joins TRBV25-1 to TRBJ2-5, with 9 positions matching TRBD2. The CDR3 consists of 18 residues. Trimming at V came to 3 bases and at J to 0 bases, leaving 11 bases not matched to a gene. CDR1 and CDR2 (germline): MGHDK, SYGVNS. CDR3 sequence (DNA): TGTGCCAGCAGTGAGAGGGCGGGAGGGCCCCGGAACCAAGAGACCCAGTACTTC. Encoded protein: CASSERAGGPRNQETQYF.

The chain joins TRBV7-2 to TRBJ2-7; TRBD2 matches 9 bases. This CDR3 has 16 amino acids. V was pared by 4 bases and J by 3 bases, with 10 bases of the junction left unmatched. From germline, CDR1 is SGHTA and CDR2 FQGNSA. CDR3 protein: CASSSISGGMGYEQYF. As DNA, the CDR3 is TGTGCCAGCAGCTCGATTAGCGGGGGAATGGGCTACGAGCAGTACTTC.

The chain employs TRBV19 and TRBJ2-5; TRBD1 matches at 9 bases. CDR1 is LNHDA and CDR2 is SQIVND in the germline V gene (reference sequence). The length of the CDR3 is 13 residues. J lost 3 bases, V lost 6 bases, and 2 bases had no gene match. CDR3 loop: CASRRTGEETQYF. The CDR3 DNA follows: TGTGCCAGTAGAAGGACAGGGGAAGAGACCCAGTACTTC.

This chain connects TRBV30 to TRBJ1-1; D call uncertain. The CDR3 runs to 13 residues. The V end lost 2 bases, the J end lost 0 bases, and 7 bases lay between the germline ends. Germline CDR1 GTSNPN, CDR2 SVGIG (reference sequence). CDR3 DNA: TGTGCCTGGAGTCCTGACATGAACACTGAAGCTTTCTTT. Its translation: CAWSPDMNTEAFF.